This TCR beta chain came from a study of T-cell reconstitution after alpha-beta-depleted transplantation in children. Notes on the study in general: As was reported, about two months after transplant, alpha-beta T cells came from several hundred expanded graft clones. Some patients' high day-60 TCRbeta diversity was traced to surviving recipient T cells and thymic progenitors. The authors attributed T-cell counts and diversity one year after transplant mostly to newly produced T cells.

A library of TCRbeta sequences, prepared with unique molecular identifiers, was generated. TCRdb fed the PCR reads into MiXCR, producing one record per CDR3 protein. The sample lists just under 350,000 distinct CDR3 sequences, under 20% occurring once. In regard to this clonotype: Its specificity is not known.

The CDR3 is made up of 15 amino acids. Germline loops: CDR1 SGHVS, CDR2 FNYEAQ. The V end lost 8 bases, the J end lost 7 bases, and 20 bases lay between the germline ends. The chain joins TRBV7-6 to TRBJ2-2; D is ambiguous. The source was PBMCs, mostly from graft donor cells, collected 360 days after TCRalphabeta/CD19-depleted stem cell transplant. The clonotype was recovered from a male patient between 2 and 10 years old who had a stem cell transplant for acute lymphoblastic leukemia, so the T cells may come from the graft donor. CDR3 in amino acids: CASRELIQDIGELFF. The DNA for the CDR3 is TGTGCCAGCCGAGAGTTGATCCAGGATATCGGGGAGCTGTTTTTT.